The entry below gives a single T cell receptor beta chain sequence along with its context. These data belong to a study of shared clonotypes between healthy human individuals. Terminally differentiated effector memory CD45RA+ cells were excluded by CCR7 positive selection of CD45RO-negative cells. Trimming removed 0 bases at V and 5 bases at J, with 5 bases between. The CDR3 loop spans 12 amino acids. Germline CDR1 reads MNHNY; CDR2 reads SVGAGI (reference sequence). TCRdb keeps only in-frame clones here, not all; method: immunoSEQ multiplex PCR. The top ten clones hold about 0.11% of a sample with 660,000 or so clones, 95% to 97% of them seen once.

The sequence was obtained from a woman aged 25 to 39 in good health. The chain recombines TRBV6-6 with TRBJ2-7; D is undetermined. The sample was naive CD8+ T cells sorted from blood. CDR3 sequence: CASSYSVDEQYF. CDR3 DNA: TGTGCCAGCAGTTACTCAGTCGACGAGCAGTACTTC.